This T cell receptor beta chain was identified during a study of cytomegalovirus exposure and HLA in healthy donors. On the study more broadly: Of around 410 genotyped donors, roughly 76% grouped in the Caucasian-associated ancestry cluster. The study's findings and limits: In a later analysis, at a false discovery rate of 0.05, under 20,000 TCR beta sequences were associated with HLA alleles. Per a later analysis, HLA-associated TCR beta chains showed more clonal expansion than other, equally common TCR beta chains.

A multiplex PCR was run with 60 Vbeta primers and 13 Jbeta primers. Assay used: immunoSEQ multiplex PCR; TCRdb lists only in-frame clones, some missing. The table records over 200,000 clones, 85% of them present only once. As regards this clone: Its antigen is not known.

V dropped 1 base and J dropped 4; count of bases not matched to a gene: 9. This CDR3 comprises 16 residues. Germline CDR1 reads SGHTA; CDR2 reads FQGNSA. The V and J genes are TRBV7-2 and TRBJ2-5; the match to TRBD2 covers 7 bases. Sequenced material: PBMCs. This TCR was recovered from a human donor in good health. The CDR3 DNA sequence: TGTGCCAGCAGCTTAGAGGTCGGGAGGTTGACAGAGACCCAGTACTTC. Translating gives CASSLEVGRLTETQYF.